Sequencing of this TCR beta chain was carried out in a study of blood T cell repertoires in COVID-19. Overall study context: Sites across the United States, Italy and Spain contributed samples from acute and convalescent COVID-19.

CDR3 length equals 12 residues. The ends were cut back, 2 bases at V and 2 bases at J, with 4 bases in the middle. Germline V lookup: CDR1 SEHNR, CDR2 FQNEAQ (reference sequence). Clones were read by immunoSEQ multiplex PCR, and TCRdb kept only the in-frame ones, dropping some. The data hold around 220,000 clones, with over 75% observed a single time. Participants' reported clinical history set cohort assignment. The rearrangement joins TRBV7-9 to TRBJ2-7; no definite D call. The source material was PBMCs or T cells enriched from blood (not recorded which). The receptor was isolated from a woman aged 40 to 49 with acute COVID-19. CDR3 residues: CASSLQAYEQYF. DNA of the CDR3: TGTGCCAGCAGCTTACAGGCCTACGAGCAGTACTTC.